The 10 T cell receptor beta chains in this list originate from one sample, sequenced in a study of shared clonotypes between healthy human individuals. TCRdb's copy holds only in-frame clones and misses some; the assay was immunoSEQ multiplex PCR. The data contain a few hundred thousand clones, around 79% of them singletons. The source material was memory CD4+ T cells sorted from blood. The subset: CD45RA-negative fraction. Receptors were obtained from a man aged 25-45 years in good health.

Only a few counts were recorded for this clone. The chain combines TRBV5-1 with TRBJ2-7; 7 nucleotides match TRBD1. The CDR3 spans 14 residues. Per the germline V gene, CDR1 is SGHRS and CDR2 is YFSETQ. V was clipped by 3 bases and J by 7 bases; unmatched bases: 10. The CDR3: CASSSGQAVGEQYF. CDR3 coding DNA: TGCGCCAGCAGCTCCGGACAGGCGGTGGGGGAGCAGTACTTC.

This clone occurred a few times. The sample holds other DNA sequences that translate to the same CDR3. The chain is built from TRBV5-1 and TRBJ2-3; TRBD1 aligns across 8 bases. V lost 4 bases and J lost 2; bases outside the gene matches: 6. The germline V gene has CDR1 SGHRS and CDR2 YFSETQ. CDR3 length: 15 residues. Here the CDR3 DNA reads TGCGCCAGCAGCCCCCAGGGGGCTCTCACAGATACGCAGTATTTT. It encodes CASSPQGALTDTQYF.

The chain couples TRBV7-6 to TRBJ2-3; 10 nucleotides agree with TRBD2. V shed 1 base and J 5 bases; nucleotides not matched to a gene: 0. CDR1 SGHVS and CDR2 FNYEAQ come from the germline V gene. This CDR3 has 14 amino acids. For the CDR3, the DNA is TGTGCCAGCAGCTTAGGACTAGCGGGAGATACGCAGTATTTT. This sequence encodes CASSLGLAGDTQYF. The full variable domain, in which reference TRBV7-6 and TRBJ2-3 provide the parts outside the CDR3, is GAGVSQSPRYKVTKRGQDVALRCDPISGHVSLYWYRQALGQGPEFLTYFNYEAQQDKSGLPNDRFSAERPEGSISTLTIQRTEQRDSAMYRCASSLGLAGDTQYFGPGTRLTVL.

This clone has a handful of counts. The CDR3 bases are TGTGCCAGCAGCTTCACCCAGGGGGGAGCTTTCTTT. Translating gives CASSFTQGGAFF. The rearrangement uses TRBV7-2 and TRBJ1-1; TRBD1 matches at 7 bases. The CDR3 has 12 amino acids. Germline V lookup: CDR1 SGHTA, CDR2 FQGNSA. The V and J ends lost 3 bases and 10 bases, in that order; junction bases with no gene match: 5.

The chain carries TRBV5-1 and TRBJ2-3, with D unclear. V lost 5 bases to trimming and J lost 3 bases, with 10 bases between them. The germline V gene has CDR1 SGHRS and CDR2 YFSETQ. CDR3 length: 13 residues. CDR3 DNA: TGCGCCAGCAGGGATGAAGGGACAGATACGCAGTATTTT. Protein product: CASRDEGTDTQYF.

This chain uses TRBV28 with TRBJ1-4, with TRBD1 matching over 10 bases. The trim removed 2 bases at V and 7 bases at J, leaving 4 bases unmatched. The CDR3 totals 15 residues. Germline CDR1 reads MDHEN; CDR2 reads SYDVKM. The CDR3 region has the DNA TGTGCCAGCAGTTTAAAGGGGACAGGGGTTGAAAAACTGTTTTTT. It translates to CASSLKGTGVEKLFF.

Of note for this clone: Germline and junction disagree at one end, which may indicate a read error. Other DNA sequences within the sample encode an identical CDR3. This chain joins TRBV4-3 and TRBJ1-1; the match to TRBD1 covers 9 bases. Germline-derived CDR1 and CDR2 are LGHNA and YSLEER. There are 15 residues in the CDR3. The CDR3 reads CASSQLGQGGTEAFF. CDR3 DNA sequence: TGCGCCAGCAGCCAATTGGGACAGGGTGGGACTGAAGCTTTTTTT.

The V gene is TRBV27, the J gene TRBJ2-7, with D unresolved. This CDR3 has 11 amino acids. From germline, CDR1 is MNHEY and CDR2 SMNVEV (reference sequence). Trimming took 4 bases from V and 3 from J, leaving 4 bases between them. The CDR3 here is CASSYRYEQYF. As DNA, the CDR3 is TGTGCCAGCAGTTACCGCTACGAGCAGTACTTC.

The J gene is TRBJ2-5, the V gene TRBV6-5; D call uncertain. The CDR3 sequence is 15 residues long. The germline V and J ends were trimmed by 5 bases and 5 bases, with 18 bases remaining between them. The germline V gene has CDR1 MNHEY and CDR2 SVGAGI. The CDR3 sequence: CASSTGRFHRETQYF. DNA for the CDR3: TGTGCCAGCAGTACCGGACGGTTTCATAGGGAGACCCAGTACTTC.

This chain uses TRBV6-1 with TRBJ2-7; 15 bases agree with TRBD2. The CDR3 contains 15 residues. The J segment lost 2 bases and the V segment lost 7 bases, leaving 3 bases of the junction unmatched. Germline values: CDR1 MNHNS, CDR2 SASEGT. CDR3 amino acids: CASMGLAGGTYEQYF. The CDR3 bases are TGTGCCAGCATGGGACTAGCGGGAGGTACCTACGAGCAGTACTTC.